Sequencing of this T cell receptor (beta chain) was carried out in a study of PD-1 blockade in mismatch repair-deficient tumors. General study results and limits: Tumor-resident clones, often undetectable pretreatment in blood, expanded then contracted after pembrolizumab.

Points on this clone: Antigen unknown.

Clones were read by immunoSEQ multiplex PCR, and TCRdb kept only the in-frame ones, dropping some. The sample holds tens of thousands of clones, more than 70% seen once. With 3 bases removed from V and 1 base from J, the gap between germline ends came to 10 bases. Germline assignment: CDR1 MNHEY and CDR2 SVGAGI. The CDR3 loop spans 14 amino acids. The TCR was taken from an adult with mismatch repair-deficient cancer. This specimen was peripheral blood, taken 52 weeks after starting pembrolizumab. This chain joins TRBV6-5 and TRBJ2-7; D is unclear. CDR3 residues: CASSYADGSYEQYF. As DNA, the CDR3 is TGTGCCAGCAGTTATGCGGACGGGTCCTACGAGCAGTACTTC.